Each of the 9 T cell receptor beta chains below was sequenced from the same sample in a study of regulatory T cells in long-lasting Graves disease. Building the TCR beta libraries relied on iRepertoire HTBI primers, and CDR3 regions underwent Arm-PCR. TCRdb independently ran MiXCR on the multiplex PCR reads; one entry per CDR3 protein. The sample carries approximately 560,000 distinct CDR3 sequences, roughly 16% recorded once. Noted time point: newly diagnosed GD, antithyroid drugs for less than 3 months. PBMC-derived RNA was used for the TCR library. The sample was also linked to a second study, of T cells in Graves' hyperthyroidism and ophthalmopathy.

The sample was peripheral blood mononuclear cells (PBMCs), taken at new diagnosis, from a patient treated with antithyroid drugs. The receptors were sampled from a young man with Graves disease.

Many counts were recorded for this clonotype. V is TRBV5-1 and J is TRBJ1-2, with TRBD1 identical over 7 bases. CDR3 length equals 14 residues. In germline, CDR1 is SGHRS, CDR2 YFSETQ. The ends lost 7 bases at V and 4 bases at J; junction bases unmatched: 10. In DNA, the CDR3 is TGCGCCAGCCGCCGTGAGGGGGCTCTCTATGGCTACACCTTC. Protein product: CASRREGALYGYTF.

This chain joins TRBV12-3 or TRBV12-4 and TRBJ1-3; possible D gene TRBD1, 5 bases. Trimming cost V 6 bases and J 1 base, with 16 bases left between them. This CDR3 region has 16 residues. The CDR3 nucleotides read TGTGCCAGCAGGCCGGGGGGGGGGTCGTCTGGAAACACCATATATTTT. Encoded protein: CASRPGGGSSGNTIYF.

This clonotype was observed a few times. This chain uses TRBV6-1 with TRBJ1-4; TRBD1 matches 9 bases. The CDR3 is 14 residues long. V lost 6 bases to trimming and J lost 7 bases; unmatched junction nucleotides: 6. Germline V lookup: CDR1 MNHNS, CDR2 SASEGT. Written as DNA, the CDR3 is TGTGCCAGCAGCTCCGGGACAGGGTCTGAAAAACTGTTTTTT. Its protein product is CASSSGTGSEKLFF.

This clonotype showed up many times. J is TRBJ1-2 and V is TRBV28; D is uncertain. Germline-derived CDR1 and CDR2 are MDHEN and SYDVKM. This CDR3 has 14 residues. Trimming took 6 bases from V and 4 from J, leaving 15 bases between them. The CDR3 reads CASRLGSTSYGYTF. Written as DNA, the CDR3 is TGTGCCAGCAGGCTGGGCAGCACCTCCTATGGCTACACCTTC.

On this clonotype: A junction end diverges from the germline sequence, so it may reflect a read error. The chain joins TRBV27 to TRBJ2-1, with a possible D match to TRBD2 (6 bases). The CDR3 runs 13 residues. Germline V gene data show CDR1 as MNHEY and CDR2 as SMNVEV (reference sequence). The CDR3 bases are TGTGCCAGCCGGGGTAGCGGCTACAATGAGCGGTTCTTC. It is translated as CASRGSGYNERFF.

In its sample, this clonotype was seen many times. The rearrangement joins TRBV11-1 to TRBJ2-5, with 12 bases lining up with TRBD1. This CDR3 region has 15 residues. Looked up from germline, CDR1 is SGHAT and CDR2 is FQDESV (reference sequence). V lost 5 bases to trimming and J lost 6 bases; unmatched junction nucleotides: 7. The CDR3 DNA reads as TGTGCCAGCAGCCCGGGGACAGGGGGCGCCCAGACCCAGTACTTC. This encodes CASSPGTGGAQTQYF.

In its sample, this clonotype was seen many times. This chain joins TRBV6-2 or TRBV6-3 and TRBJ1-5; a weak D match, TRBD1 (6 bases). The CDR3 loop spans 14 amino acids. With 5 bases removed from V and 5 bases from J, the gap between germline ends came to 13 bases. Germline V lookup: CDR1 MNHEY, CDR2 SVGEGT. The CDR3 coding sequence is TGTGCCAGCAGTGAATCCAGGGGCGATCAGCCCCAGCATTTT. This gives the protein CASSESRGDQPQHF.

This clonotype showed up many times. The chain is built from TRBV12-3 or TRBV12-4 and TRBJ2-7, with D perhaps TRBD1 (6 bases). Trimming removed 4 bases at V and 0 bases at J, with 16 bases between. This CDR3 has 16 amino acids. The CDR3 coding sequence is TGTGCCAGCAGTTCGCCCCGGGACAAAAACTCCTACGAGCAGTACTTC. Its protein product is CASSSPRDKNSYEQYF.

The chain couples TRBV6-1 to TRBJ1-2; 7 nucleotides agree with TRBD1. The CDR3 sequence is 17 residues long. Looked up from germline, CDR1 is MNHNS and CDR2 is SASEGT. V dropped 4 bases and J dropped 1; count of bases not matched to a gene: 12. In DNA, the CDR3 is TGTGCCAGCAGTGGCCCCCCCGGGACAGCGATTAACTATGGCTACACCTTC. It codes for CASSGPPGTAINYGYTF.